Given below is one T cell receptor beta chain in context. The antigen is undetermined. This entry is derived from a study of T cell clonotyping in hematopoietic cell transplantation. Looking at the study overall: Pretransplant recipient samples were taken after cytoreduction. Study-wide findings and caveats: Recipient TCR diversity dropped after transplant; expanded clonotypes rose from day 30 to 180. Without cell sorting, CD4 versus CD8 contributions remain unresolved.

Time point described: recipient sample about 28 days before transplant, after cytoreduction. Recipient blood drawn about 28 days pretransplant and days 30, 100, 180 after. Sequencing used immunoSEQ multiplex PCR; TCRdb keeps in-frame clones, though not all of them. This repertoire shows more than 70,000 clones, approximately 95% found once; its top ten account for roughly 1.7%. The sample here was peripheral blood mononuclear cells, taken before stem cell transplant. The origin of this receptor is a woman in her 50s with acute myeloid leukemia. Some clones in this sample may be carry-over from other donors' samples.

In DNA form, the CDR3 reads TGCAGCGTCGCAGGACCCATCACAGATACGCAGTATTTT. As protein: CSVAGPITDTQYF. The chain employs TRBV29-1 and TRBJ2-3; unclear D gene. V lost 6 bases and J 2 bases, leaving 12 bases between the germline ends. CDR1 is SQVTM, CDR2 ANQGSEA, per germline. This CDR3 comprises 13 residues.